This TCR beta chain derives from a study of neurological immune-mediated disorders. From the 5' RACE reads, TCRdb called clonotypes with MiXCR, one entry per CDR3 protein. The sample records fewer than 40,000 distinct CDR3 sequences, 13% being singletons. V lost 0 bases to trimming and J lost 4 bases; unmatched junction nucleotides: 6. The CDR3 has 16 residues. In germline, CDR1 is LGHDT, CDR2 YNNKEL (reference sequence). Time point denoted: technical triplicate 2. Sorted libraries were derived from more than 900,000 CD4+ or CD8+ T cells. The V call is TRBV3-1, the J call TRBJ2-1; 7 bases are a match to TRBD2. The TCR comes from a female donor with HTLV-1-associated myelopathy (HAM/TSP). The sample was CD4+ T cells from blood. This CDR3 reads CASSQERRGIYNEQFF. DNA of the CDR3: TGTGCCAGCAGCCAAGAGAGGCGGGGGATTTACAATGAGCAGTTCTTC.